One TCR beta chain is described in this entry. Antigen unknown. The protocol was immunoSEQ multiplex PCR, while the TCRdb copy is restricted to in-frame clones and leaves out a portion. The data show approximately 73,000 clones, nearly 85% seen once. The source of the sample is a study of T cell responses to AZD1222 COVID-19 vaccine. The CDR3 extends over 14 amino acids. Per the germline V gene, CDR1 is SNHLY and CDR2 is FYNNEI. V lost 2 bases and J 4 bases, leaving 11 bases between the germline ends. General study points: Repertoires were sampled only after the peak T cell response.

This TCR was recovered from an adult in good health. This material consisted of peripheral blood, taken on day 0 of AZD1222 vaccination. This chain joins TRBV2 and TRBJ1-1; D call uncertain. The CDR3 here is CASSEMVGFTEAFF. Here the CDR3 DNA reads TGTGCCAGCAGTGAAATGGTGGGATTCACTGAAGCTTTCTTT.